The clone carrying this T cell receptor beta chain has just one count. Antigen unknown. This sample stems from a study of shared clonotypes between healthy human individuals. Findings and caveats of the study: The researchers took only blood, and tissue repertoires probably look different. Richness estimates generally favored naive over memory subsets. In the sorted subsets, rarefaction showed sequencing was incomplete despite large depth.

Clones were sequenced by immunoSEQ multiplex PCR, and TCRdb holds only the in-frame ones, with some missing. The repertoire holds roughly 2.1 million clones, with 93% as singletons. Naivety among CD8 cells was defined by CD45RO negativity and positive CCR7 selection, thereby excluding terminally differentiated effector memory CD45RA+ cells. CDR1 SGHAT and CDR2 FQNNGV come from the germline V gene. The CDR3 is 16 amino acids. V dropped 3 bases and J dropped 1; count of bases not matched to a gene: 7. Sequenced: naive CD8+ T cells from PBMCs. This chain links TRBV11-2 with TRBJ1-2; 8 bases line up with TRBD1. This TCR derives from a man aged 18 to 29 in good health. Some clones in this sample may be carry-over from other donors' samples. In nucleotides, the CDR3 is TGTGCCAGCAGCTTTCCACAGGGGGACCTTAACTATGGCTACACCTTC. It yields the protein CASSFPQGDLNYGYTF.